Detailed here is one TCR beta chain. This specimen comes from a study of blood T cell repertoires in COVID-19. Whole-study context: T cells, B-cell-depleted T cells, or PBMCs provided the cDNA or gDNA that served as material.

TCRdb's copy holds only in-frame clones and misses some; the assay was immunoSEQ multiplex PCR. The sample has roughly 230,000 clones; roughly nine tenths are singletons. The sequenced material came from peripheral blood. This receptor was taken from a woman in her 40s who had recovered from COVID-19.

The CDR3 loop is CASSPPGLATITDTQYF. CDR3 nucleotides: TGTGCCAGCAGCCCCCCGGGACTAGCGACCATTACAGATACGCAGTATTTT. This sequence joins TRBV7-9 and TRBJ2-3, with TRBD2 matching over 10 bases. V shed 5 bases and J 3 bases; nucleotides not matched to a gene: 11. In germline, CDR1 is SEHNR, CDR2 FQNEAQ (reference sequence). The CDR3 loop spans 17 amino acids.